Listed here are 11 T cell receptor beta chains from one sample, sequenced in a study of blood T cell repertoires in COVID-19. The repertoire was sequenced with immunoSEQ multiplex PCR; TCRdb's copy has only in-frame clones and lacks some. The table includes around 200,000 clones, 80% to 90% detected once. Sequencing was done on a sample of peripheral blood. The origin of the receptors is a man aged 30 to 39 with acute or convalescent COVID-19.

A single count supports this clone. The rearrangement joins TRBV3-1 (or the pseudogene TRBV3-2) to TRBJ2-3; no definite D call. The CDR3 has 15 residues. Trimming cost V 1 base and J 0 bases, with 8 bases left between them. Germline assignment: CDR1 LGHDT and CDR2 YNNKEL (reference sequence). CDR3 DNA: TGTGCCAGCAGCCAAGCCCGGGTCAGCACAGATACGCAGTATTTT. It translates to CASSQARVSTDTQYF.

CDR3 sequence (DNA): TGCGCCAGCAGCCCGCAGGGGTCCTACGAGCAGTACTTC. It encodes CASSPQGSYEQYF. The rearrangement links TRBV4-1 to TRBJ2-7; possible D gene TRBD1, 6 bases. The CDR3 totals 13 residues. V lost 4 bases, J lost 1 base, and 8 bases lay in between. Germline loops: CDR1 MGHRA, CDR2 YSYEKL.

V is TRBV12-3 or TRBV12-4 and J is TRBJ1-1; D call uncertain. The CDR3 runs 13 residues. The V end was cut by 2 bases, the J end by 6 bases, with 10 bases between. The CDR3 sequence: CASSLPPQAEAFF. CDR3 coding DNA: TGTGCCAGCAGTTTACCTCCCCAGGCTGAAGCTTTCTTT.

J is TRBJ2-7 and V is TRBV12-3 or TRBV12-4; the D gene is possibly TRBD2 (6 bases). The germline V and J ends were trimmed by 6 bases and 3 bases, with 9 bases remaining between them. The CDR3 length is 12 residues. Here the CDR3 DNA reads TGTGCCAGCAGGCGGGGAATCTACGAGCAGTACTTC. It encodes CASRRGIYEQYF.

The V call is TRBV27, the J call TRBJ2-1; 8 bases match TRBD2. Germline V gene lookup returns CDR1 MNHEY and CDR2 SMNVEV (reference sequence). The CDR3 runs 14 residues. Unmatched junction bases numbered 10, after V lost 7 bases and J lost 8 bases. The CDR3 DNA is TGTGCCAGCAAGGACGGGAGGGGCCAGGATGAGCAGTTCTTC. Amino acid sequence: CASKDGRGQDEQFF.

The gene calls are TRBV3-1 (or the pseudogene TRBV3-2) and TRBJ1-1; no reliable D call. The CDR3 is made up of 14 amino acids. Germline-derived CDR1 and CDR2 are LGHDT and YNNKEL (reference sequence). The V end lost 0 bases, the J end lost 6 bases, and 11 bases lay between the germline ends. CDR3 protein: CASSQDLLNSEAFF. Written as DNA, the CDR3 is TGTGCCAGCAGCCAAGATCTGTTAAACTCTGAAGCTTTCTTT.

The J gene is TRBJ1-5, the V gene TRBV7-9, with D perhaps TRBD1 (5 bases). CDR3 length equals 16 residues. The V and J ends lost 2 bases and 0 bases respectively, with 11 bases between them. CDR1 is SEHNR, CDR2 FQNEAQ, per germline (reference sequence). In DNA, the CDR3 is TGTGCCAGCAGCTTACAGGGCGGCTTTAGCAATCAGCCCCAGCATTTT. This translates into CASSLQGGFSNQPQHF. Variable domain in full (rest from reference TRBV7-9 and TRBJ1-5): DTGVSQNPRHKITKRGQNVTFRCDPISEHNRLYWYRQTLGQGPEFLTYFQNEAQLEKSRLLSDRFSAERPKGSFSTLEIQRTEQGDSAMYLCASSLQGGFSNQPQHFGDGTRLSIL.

V usage is TRBV6-5 and J usage is TRBJ1-4, with 10 bases identical to TRBD1. The CDR3 spans 14 residues. After removal of 0 bases from V and 11 bases from J, the junction contained 3 bases not matched to a gene. Germline V gene sequence: CDR1 MNHEY, CDR2 SVGAGI. DNA for the CDR3: TGTGCCAGCAGTTACTCGGGGACAGGGGTGAAACTGTTTTTT. It encodes CASSYSGTGVKLFF.

The rearrangement joins TRBV2 to TRBJ1-5, with TRBD1 matching over 8 bases. This CDR3 comprises 17 residues. V gave up 2 bases and J gave up 2 bases; unmatched junction bases: 8. Germline V lookup: CDR1 SNHLY, CDR2 FYNNEI. DNA for the CDR3: TGTGCCAGCAGTGAACGGCGGGGACAGGCAGGCAATCAGCCCCAGCATTTT. This sequence encodes CASSERRGQAGNQPQHF.

This chain joins TRBV19 and TRBJ1-1; D is undetermined. V dropped 5 bases and J dropped 0 bases, with 13 bases sitting between them. CDR3 length equals 15 residues. Per the germline V gene, CDR1 is LNHDA and CDR2 is SQIVND (reference sequence). The CDR3 loop is CASSRGPSLNTEAFF. For the CDR3, the DNA is TGTGCCAGTAGTCGAGGTCCCTCGTTGAACACTGAAGCTTTCTTT.

This clone was seen once. V usage is TRBV7-2 and J usage is TRBJ2-2; 7 bases align to TRBD1. CDR1 SGHTA and CDR2 FQGNSA come from the germline V gene. This CDR3 region has 14 residues. Trimming removed 2 bases from V and 7 bases from J; junction bases left unmatched: 4. CDR3 region: CASSLTGEVGELFF. The DNA for the CDR3 is TGTGCCAGCAGCTTAACAGGGGAAGTCGGGGAGCTGTTTTTT.